The present entry profiles one T cell receptor beta chain with its context. Its antigen is unknown. This entry belongs to a study of brain T cells in children with intractable seizures. The length of the CDR3 is 14 residues. Trimming cost V 7 bases and J 0 bases; bases outside gene matches: 7. Germline CDR1 SQVTM, CDR2 ANQGSEA. Findings and caveats of the study: Absence of clones before surgery may stem from lower sequencing depth. Patients' HCMV serostatus was unknown; virus specificity rests on CDR3 similarity alone.

Time point denoted: blood from clinic visit 5 months post-surgery; TSC patient then seizure free. Surgery cases with the highest brain T cell transcript signatures were chosen for sequencing. Only in-frame clones appear in the TCRdb table, and some are missing; sequencing was by immunoSEQ multiplex PCR. The sample holds 300,000 to 400,000 clones, 93% seen once. The sample here was peripheral blood, taken 5 to 6 months after surgery. The receptor comes from a boy in the first two years of life with tuberous sclerosis and intractable seizures. V is TRBV29-1 and J is TRBJ1-1, with 8 bases identical to TRBD1. This CDR3 is CSAAGQGVNTEAFF. CDR3 in DNA: TGCAGCGCCGCCGGACAGGGCGTGAACACTGAAGCTTTCTTT.